The clone carrying this T cell receptor (beta chain) was detected ten times or more. The data stem from a study of blood T cells in healthy people across ages. Germline V gene lookup returns CDR1 LGHDT and CDR2 YNNKEL (reference sequence). V lost 1 base, J lost 3 bases, and 6 bases stayed unmatched. The CDR3 contains 16 residues. Primed by a sample-barcoded 5' primer and a J-beta primer mix, a second PCR proceeded for about 6 to 12 cycles. TCRdb independently ran MiXCR on the 5' RACE reads; one entry per CDR3 protein. The sample lists 710,000 or so distinct CDR3 sequences, roughly 30% occurring once. The sample was blood. The clonotype was recovered from a woman of 80 years or more in good health. This chain uses TRBV3-1 with TRBJ2-1; 7 bases agree with TRBD1. The CDR3 coding sequence is TGTGCCAGCAGCCAAGGCCGTAACAGGGGCTACAATGAGCAGTTCTTC. As protein: CASSQGRNRGYNEQFF.